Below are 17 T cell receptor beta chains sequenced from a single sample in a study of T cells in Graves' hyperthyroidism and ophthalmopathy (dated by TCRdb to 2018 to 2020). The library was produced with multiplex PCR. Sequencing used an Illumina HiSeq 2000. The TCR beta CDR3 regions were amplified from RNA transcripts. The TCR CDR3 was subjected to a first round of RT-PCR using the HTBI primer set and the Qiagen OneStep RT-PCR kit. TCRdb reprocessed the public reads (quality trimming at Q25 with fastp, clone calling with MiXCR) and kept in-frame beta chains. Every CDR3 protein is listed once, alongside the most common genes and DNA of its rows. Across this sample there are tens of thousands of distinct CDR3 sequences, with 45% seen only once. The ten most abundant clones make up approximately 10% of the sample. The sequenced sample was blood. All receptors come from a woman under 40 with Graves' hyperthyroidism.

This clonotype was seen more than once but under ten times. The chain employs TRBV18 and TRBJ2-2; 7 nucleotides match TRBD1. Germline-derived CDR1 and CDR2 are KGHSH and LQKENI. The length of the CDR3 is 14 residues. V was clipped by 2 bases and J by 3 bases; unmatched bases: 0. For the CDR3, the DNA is TGTGCCAGCTCACCAGACAGGGACACCGGGGAGCTGTTTTTT. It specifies CASSPDRDTGELFF.

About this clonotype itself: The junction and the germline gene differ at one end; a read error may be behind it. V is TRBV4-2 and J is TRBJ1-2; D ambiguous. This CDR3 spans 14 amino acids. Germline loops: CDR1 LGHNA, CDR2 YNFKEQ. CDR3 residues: CASSQGDKDYGFTF. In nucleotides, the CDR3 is TGTGCCAGCAGCCAAGGAGACAAGGACTATGGCTTCACCTTC.

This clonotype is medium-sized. The chain's CDR3 is CASSTRNSPLHF. CDR3 DNA sequence: TGTGCCAGTAGTACCCGGAATTCACCCCTCCACTTT. V gene TRBV19 combines with J gene TRBJ1-6; D is undetermined. Germline lookup yields CDR1 LNHDA and CDR2 SQIVND (reference sequence). V gave up 4 bases and J gave up 7 bases, with 5 bases separating them. This CDR3 is built from 12 residues.

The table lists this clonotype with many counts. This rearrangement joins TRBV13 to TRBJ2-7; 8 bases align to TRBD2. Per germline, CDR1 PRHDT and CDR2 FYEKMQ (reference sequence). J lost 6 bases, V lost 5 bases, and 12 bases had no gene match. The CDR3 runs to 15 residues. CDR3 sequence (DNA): TGTGCCAGCAGCCCCGAGACGAGAGCGGGAGCCGAGCAGTACTTC. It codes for CASSPETRAGAEQYF.

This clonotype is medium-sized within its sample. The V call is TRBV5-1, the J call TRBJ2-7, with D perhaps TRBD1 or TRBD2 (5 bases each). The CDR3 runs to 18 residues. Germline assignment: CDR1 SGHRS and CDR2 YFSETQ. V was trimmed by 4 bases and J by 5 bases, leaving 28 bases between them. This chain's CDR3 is CASSPDRDSLGTGNEQYF. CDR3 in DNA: TGCGCCAGCAGCCCAGATCGAGACAGTTTGGGGACGGGGAACGAGCAGTACTTC.

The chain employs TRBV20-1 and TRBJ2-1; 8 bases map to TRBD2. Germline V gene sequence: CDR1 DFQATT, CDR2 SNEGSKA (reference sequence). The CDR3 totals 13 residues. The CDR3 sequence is CSAVGGGYNEQFF. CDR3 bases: TGCAGCGCGGTAGGCGGGGGGTACAATGAGCAGTTCTTC.

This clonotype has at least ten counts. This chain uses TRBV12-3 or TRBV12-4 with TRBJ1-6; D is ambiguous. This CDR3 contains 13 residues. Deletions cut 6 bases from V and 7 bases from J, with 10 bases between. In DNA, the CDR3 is TGTGCCAGCAGCCTCTCTTGGAATTCACCCCTCCACTTT. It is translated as CASSLSWNSPLHF.

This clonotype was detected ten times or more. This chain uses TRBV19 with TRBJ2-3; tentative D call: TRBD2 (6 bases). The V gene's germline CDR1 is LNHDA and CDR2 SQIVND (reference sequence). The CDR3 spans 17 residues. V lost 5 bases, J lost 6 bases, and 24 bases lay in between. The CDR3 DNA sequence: TGTGCCAGTAGTGCCGGCCTAGCGCCGACCCAACACGATACGCAGTATTTT. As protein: CASSAGLAPTQHDTQYF.

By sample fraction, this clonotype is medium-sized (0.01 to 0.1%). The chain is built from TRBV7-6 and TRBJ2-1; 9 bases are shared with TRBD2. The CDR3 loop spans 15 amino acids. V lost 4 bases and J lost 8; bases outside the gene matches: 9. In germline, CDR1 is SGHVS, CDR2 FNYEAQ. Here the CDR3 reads CASSSREGLRDEQFF. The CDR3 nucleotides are TGTGCCAGCAGCTCGCGGGAGGGCCTTCGCGATGAGCAGTTCTTC.

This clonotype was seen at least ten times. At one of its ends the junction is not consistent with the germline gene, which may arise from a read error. Here the CDR3 reads CASSQGYGGGDF. As DNA, the CDR3 is TGTGCCAGCAGCCAAGGCTACGGGGGGGGAGATTTT. J is TRBJ2-3 and V is TRBV3-1; 8 nucleotides agree with TRBD2. Germline V gene lookup returns CDR1 LGHDT and CDR2 YNNKEL (reference sequence). The CDR3 totals 12 residues.

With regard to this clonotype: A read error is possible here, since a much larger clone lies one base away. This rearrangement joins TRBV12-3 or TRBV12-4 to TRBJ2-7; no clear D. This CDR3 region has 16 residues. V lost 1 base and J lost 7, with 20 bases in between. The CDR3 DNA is TGTGCCAGCAGTTTAGGATACGGGCAGTCGGCAAATGAGCAGTACTTC. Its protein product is CASSLGYGQSANEQYF.

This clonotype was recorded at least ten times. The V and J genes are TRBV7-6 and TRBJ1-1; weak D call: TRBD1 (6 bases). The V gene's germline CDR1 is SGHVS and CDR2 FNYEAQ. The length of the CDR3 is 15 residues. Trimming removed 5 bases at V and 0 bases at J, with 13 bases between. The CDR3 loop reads CASSRLGQLNTEAFF. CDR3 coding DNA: TGTGCCAGCAGCCGTCTTGGACAGCTGAACACTGAAGCTTTCTTT.

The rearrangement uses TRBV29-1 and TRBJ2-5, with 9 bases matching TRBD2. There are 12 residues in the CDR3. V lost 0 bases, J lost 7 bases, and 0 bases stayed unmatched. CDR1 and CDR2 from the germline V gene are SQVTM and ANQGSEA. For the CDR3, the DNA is TGCAGCGTTGAAGAGACTAGCGGGACCCAGTACTTC. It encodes CSVEETSGTQYF.

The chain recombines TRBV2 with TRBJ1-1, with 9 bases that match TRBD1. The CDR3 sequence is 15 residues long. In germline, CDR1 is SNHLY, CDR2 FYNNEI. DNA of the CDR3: TGTGGCCGCAGCGGACAGGGGACGAGAAACACTGAAGCTTTCTTT. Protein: CGRSGQGTRNTEAFF.

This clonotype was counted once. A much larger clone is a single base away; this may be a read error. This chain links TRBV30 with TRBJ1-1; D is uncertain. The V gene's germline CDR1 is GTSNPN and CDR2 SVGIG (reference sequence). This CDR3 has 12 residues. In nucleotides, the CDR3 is TGTGCCTGGAGTGGGGAGTACACTGGAGCTTTCTTT. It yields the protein CAWSGEYTGAFF.

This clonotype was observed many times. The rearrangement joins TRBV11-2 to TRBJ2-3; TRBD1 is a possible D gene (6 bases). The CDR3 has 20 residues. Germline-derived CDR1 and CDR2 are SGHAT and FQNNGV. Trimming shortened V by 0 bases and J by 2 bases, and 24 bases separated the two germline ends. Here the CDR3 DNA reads TGTGCCAGCAGCTTAGATCTCTGGGGGAAAACAGGGCCCAACACAGATACGCAGTATTTT. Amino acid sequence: CASSLDLWGKTGPNTDTQYF. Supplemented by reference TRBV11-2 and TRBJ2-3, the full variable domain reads EAGVAQSPRYKIIEKRQSVAFWCNPISGHATLYWYQQILGQGPKLLIQFQNNGVVDDSQLPKDRFSAERLKGVDSTLKIQPAKLEDSAVYLCASSLDLWGKTGPNTDTQYFGPGTRLTVL.

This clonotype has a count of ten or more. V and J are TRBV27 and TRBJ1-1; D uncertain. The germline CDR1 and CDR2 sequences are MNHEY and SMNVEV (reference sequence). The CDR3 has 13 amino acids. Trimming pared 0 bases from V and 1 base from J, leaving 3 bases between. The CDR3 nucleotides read TGTGCCAGCAGTTTATCGACGAACACTGAAGCTTTCTTT. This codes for CASSLSTNTEAFF.